This is a list of T cell receptor beta chains from one sample in a study of spatial heterogeneity in lung cancer. TCRdb re-analysed the 5' RACE reads in MiXCR, keeping a single row per CDR3 protein. This table has some 41,000 distinct CDR3 sequences, approximately 6.8% appearing once. Sequences were derived from PBMCs, sampled at surgery. Source of these receptors: a female donor with early-stage non-small cell lung cancer. The CDR3 runs from the conserved cysteine through the conserved F or W. Fields, in order: CDR3 length, clone size, D gene, J gene, V gene, CDR3 protein, CDR3 DNA. The D gene is left open where the match is weak. Clone size, where shown, is once, few, many, or a class for clones that have expanded.

len: 14; abundance: NA; d_gene: NA; j_gene: TRBJ2-5; v_gene: TRBV5-1; CDR3aa: CASSLGFPQETQYF; CDR3nt: TGCGCCAGCAGCTTGGGTTTCCCCCAAGAGACCCAGTACTTC
len: 13; abundance: few; d_gene: NA; j_gene: TRBJ1-5; v_gene: TRBV20-1; CDR3aa: CSAIRDGNQPQHF; CDR3nt: TGCAGTGCTATCCGGGACGGGAATCAGCCCCAGCATTTT
len: 14; abundance: many; d_gene: NA; j_gene: TRBJ2-6; v_gene: TRBV7-9; CDR3aa: CASSLLAGANVLTF; CDR3nt: TGTGCCAGCAGCTTACTAGCTGGGGCCAACGTCCTGACTTTC
len: 15; abundance: few; d_gene: NA; j_gene: TRBJ1-1; v_gene: TRBV18; CDR3aa: CASLTSPGDGTEAFF; CDR3nt: TGTGCCAGCCTCACCTCTCCAGGGGATGGCACTGAAGCTTTCTTT
len: 16; abundance: many; d_gene: NA; j_gene: TRBJ1-1; v_gene: TRBV9; CDR3aa: CASTFHDLQGGTEAFF; CDR3nt: TGTGCCAGCACTTTCCACGACCTCCAGGGAGGCACTGAAGCTTTCTTT
len: 15; abundance: few; d_gene: NA; j_gene: TRBJ1-5; v_gene: TRBV5-6; CDR3aa: CASSLVKTRNQPQHF; CDR3nt: TGTGCCAGCAGCTTGGTAAAGACTAGGAATCAGCCCCAGCATTTT
len: 13; abundance: NA; d_gene: NA; j_gene: TRBJ2-1; v_gene: TRBV24-1; CDR3aa: CATSQRNYNEQFF; CDR3nt: TGTGCCACCTCCCAGCGAAATTACAATGAGCAGTTCTTC
len: 13; abundance: few; d_gene: NA; j_gene: TRBJ1-1; v_gene: TRBV7-2; CDR3aa: CASSLDSGTEAFF; CDR3nt: TGTGCCAGCAGCTTAGACAGCGGGACTGAAGCTTTCTTT
len: 15; abundance: NA; d_gene: NA; j_gene: TRBJ1-3; v_gene: TRBV11-2; CDR3aa: CASSTQLFSGNTIYF; CDR3nt: TGTGCCAGCAGCACACAGCTTTTCTCTGGAAACACCATATATTTT
len: 13; abundance: NA; d_gene: NA; j_gene: TRBJ1-1; v_gene: TRBV5-4; CDR3aa: CASSLARNTEAFF; CDR3nt: TGTGCCAGCAGCTTGGCGAGGAACACTGAAGCTTTCTTT
len: 15; abundance: many; d_gene: TRBD2; j_gene: TRBJ2-3; v_gene: TRBV5-1; CDR3aa: CASGTSGGNTDTQYF; CDR3nt: TGCGCCAGCGGAACTAGCGGGGGAAATACAGATACGCAGTATTTT
len: 14; abundance: many; d_gene: NA; j_gene: TRBJ1-1; v_gene: TRBV5-1; CDR3aa: CASSPGDGYTEAFF; CDR3nt: TGCGCCAGCAGCCCCGGGGACGGATACACTGAAGCTTTCTTT
len: 14; abundance: many; d_gene: TRBD1; j_gene: TRBJ1-5; v_gene: TRBV6-2/TRBV6-3; CDR3aa: CASSNDRERKPQHF; CDR3nt: TGTGCCAGCAGTAACGACAGGGAAAGAAAGCCCCAGCATTTT